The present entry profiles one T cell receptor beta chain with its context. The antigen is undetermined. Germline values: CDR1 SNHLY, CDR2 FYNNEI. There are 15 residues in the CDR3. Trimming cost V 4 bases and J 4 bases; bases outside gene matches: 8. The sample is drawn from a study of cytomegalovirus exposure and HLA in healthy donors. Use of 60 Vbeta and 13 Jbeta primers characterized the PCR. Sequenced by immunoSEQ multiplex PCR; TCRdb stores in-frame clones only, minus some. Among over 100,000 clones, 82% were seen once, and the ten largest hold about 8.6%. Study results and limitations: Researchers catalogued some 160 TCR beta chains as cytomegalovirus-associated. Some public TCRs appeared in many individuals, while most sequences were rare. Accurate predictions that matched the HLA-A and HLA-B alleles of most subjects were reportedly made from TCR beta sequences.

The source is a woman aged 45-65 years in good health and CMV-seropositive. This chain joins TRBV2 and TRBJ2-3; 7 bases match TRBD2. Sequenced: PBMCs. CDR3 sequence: CASSARLAAADTQYF. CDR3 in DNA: TGTGCCAGCAGTGCCCGGCTAGCGGCAGCAGATACGCAGTATTTT.